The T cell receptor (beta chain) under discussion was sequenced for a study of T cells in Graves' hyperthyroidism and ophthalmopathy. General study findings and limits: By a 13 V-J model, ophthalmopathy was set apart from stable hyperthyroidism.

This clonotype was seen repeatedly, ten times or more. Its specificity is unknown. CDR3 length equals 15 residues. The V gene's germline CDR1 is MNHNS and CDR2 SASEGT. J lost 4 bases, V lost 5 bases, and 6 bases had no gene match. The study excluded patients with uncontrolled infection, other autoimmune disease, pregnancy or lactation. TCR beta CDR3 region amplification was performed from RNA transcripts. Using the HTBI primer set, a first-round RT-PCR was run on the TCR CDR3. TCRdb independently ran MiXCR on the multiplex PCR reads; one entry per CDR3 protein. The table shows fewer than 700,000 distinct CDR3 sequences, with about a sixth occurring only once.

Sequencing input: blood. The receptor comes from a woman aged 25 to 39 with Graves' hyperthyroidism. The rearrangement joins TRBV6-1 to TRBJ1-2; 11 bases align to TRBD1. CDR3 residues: CASSPWTGGSYGYTF. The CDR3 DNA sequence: TGTGCCAGCAGTCCTTGGACAGGGGGCTCCTATGGCTACACCTTC.